The present TCR beta chain was sequenced within a study of CXCR3-negative and CXCR3-positive naive CD8 T cells. Study information: Roughly 135 million TRB reads were obtained overall (about 1.5 +/- 0.3 million per library).

Study-wide points: Naive cells positive for CXCR3 carried more hydrophobic TRB CDR3s than CXCR3-negative ones. Each naive subset displayed comparably high diversity, whereas memory CD8+ cells displayed much lower diversity.

As to this clonotype: As yet, its antigen is unknown.

The CDR3 consists of 16 residues. The germline CDR1 and CDR2 sequences are SEHNR and FQNEAQ (reference sequence). cDNA libraries for TRB were generated by 5' RACE incorporating UMI labels. TCRdb re-called the 5' RACE reads and catalogs CDR3 proteins one per entry, DNA excluded. The data include 55,000 to 75,000 distinct CDR3 sequences; the top ten clones carry approximately 0.72%. Triplicates of over 250,000 cells were sorted from each CD8+ T cell subset. Identification of naive CD8+ T cells rested on CD45RO-CCR7+CD27+CD95- status. The chain uses TRBV7-9 and TRBJ2-1; absent DNA, TCRdb's TRBD1 call cannot be checked. The sample taken for sequencing was naive CXCR3+ CD8+ T cells from blood. Indicated subset: CD45RO-CCR7+CD27+CD95- naive CD8+ T cells expressing CXCR3 (TNR3+). The receptor's source is a human donor in good health. Some clones in this sample may be carry-over from other donors' samples. The CDR3: CASSSLLGWGSGEQFF.